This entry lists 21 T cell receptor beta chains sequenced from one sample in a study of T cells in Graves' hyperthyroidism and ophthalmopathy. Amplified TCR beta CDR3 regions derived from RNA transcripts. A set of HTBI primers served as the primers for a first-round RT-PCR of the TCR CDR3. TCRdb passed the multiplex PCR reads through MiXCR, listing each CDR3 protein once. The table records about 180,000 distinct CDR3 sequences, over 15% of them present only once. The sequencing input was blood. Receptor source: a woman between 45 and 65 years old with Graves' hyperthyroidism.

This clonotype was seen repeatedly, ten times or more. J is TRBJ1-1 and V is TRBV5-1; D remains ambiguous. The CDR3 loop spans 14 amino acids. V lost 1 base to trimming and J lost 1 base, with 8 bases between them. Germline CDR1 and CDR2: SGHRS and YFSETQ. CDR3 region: CASSLMASNTEAFF. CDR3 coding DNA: TGCGCCAGCAGCTTGATGGCATCGAACACTGAAGCTTTCTTT.

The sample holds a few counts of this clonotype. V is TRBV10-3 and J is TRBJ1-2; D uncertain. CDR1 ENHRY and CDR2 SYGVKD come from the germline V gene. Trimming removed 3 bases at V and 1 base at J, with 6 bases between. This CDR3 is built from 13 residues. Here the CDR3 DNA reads TGTGCCATCAGTGAAGGCATTAACTATGGCTACACCTTC. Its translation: CAISEGINYGYTF.

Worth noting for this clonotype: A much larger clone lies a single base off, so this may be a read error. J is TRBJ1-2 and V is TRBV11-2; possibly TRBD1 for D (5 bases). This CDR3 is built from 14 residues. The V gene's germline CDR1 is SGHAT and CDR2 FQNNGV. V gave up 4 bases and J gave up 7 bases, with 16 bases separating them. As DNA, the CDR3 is TGTGCCAGCAGCTCATTCGGGGCACTTAGTGGCTACACCTTC. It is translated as CASSSFGALSGYTF.

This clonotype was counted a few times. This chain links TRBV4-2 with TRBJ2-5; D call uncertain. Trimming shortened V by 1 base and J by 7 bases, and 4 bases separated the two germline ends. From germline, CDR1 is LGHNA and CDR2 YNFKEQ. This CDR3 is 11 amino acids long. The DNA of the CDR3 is TGTGCCAGCAGCCAAGTTGGGACCCAGTACTTC. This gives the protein CASSQVGTQYF.

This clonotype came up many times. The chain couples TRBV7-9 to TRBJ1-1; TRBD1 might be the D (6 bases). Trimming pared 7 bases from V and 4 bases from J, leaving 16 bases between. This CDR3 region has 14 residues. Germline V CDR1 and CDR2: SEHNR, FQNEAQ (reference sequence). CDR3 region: CASIQRGAGTEAFF. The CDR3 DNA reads TGTGCCAGCATCCAAAGGGGGGCCGGCACTGAAGCTTTCTTT.

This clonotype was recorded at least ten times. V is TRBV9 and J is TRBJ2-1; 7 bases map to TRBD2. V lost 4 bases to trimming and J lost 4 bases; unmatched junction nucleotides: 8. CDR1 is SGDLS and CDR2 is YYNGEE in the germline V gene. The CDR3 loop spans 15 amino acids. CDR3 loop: CASSRGGKLYNEQFF. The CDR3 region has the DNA TGTGCCAGCAGCCGCGGGGGAAAGCTTTACAATGAGCAGTTCTTC.

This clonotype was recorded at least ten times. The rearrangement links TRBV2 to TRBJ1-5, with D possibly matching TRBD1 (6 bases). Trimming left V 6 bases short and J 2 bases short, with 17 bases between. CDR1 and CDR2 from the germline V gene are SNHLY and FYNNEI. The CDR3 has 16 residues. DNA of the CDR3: TGTGCCAGCAGGTTTACAGGGAAAGGCGGCAATCAGCCCCAGCATTTT. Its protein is CASRFTGKGGNQPQHF. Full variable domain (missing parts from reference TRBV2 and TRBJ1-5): EPEVTQTPSHQVTQMGQEVILRCVPISNHLYFYWYRQILGQKVEFLVSFYNNEISEKSEIFDDQFSVERPDGSNFTLKIRSTKLEDSAMYFCASRFTGKGGNQPQHFGDGTRLSIL.

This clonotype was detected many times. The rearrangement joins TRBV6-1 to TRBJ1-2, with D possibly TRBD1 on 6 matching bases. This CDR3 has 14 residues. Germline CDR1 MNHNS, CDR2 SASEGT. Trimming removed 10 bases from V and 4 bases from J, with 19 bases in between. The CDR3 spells CAIGVGGGSYGYTF. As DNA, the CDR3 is TGTGCCATCGGGGTCGGGGGGGGCAGCTATGGCTACACCTTC.

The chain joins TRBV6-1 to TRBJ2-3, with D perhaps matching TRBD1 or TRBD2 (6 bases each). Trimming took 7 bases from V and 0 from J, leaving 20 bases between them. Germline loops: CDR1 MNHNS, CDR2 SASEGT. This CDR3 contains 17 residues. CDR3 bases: TGTGCCAGCACTGGCGGGACGGTGGGGGCTAGCACAGATACGCAGTATTTT. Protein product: CASTGGTVGASTDTQYF.

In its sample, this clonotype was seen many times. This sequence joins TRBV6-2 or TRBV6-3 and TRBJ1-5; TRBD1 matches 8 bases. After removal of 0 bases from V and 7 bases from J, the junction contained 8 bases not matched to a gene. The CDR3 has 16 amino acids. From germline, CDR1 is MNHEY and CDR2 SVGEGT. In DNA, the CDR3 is TGTGCCAGCAGTTACTCGTTTTACAGGGGGTCCCAGCCCCAGCATTTT. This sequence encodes CASSYSFYRGSQPQHF.

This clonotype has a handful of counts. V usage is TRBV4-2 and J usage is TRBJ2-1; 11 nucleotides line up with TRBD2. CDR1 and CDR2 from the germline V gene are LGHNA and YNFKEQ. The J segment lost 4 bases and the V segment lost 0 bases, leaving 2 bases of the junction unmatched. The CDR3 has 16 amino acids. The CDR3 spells CASSQDPSGGYNEQFF. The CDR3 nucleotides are TGTGCCAGCAGCCAAGATCCTAGCGGGGGGTACAATGAGCAGTTCTTC.

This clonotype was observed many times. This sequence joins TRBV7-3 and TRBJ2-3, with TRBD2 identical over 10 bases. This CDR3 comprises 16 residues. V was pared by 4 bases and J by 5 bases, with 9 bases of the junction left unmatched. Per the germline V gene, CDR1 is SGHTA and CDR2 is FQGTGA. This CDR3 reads CASSSPGTSVGDTQYF. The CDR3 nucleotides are TGTGCCAGCAGCTCACCCGGGACTAGCGTTGGAGATACGCAGTATTTT.

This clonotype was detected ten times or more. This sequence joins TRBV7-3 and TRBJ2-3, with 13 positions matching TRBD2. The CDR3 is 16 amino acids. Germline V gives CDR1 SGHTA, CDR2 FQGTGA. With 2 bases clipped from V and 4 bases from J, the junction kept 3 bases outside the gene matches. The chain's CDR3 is CASSLLLAGGSDTQYF. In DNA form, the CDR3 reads TGTGCCAGCAGCTTATTACTAGCGGGGGGGTCAGATACGCAGTATTTT.

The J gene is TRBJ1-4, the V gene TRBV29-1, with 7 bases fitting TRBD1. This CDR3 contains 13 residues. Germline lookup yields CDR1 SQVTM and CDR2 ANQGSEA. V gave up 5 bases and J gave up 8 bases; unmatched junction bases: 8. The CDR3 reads CSVQRGPREKLFF. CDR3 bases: TGCAGCGTTCAGAGGGGGCCGCGGGAAAAACTGTTTTTT. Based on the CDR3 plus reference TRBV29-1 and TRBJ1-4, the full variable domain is SAVISQKPSRDICQRGTSLTIQCQVDSQVTMMFWYRQQPGQSLTLIATANQGSEATYESGFVIDKFPISRPNLTFSTLTVSNMSPEDSSIYLCSVQRGPREKLFFGSGTQLSVL.

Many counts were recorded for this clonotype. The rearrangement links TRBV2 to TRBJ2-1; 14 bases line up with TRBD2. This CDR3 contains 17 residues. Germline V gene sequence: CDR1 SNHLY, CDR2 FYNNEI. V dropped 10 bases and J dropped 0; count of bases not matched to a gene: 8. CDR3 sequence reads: CATTTSGGESSYNEQFF. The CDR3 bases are TGTGCCACCACGACTAGCGGGGGGGAAAGCTCCTACAATGAGCAGTTCTTC.

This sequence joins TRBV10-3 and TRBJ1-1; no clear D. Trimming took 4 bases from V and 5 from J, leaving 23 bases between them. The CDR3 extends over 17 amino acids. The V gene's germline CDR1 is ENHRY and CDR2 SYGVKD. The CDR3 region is CAISGLNRADFTTEAFF. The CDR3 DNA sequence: TGTGCCATCAGTGGGCTAAACCGGGCCGACTTTACTACTGAAGCTTTCTTT.

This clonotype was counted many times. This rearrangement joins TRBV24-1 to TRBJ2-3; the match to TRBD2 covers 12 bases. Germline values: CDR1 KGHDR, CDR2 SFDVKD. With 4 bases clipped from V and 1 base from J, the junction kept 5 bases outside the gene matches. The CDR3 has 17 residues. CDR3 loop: CATSDPLAGGGTDTQYF. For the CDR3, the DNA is TGTGCCACCAGTGACCCCCTAGCGGGGGGGGGCACAGATACGCAGTATTTT.

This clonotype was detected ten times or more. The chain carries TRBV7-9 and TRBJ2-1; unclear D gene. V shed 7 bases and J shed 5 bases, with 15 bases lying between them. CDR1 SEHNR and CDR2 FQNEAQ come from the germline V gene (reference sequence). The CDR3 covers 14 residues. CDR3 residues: CASNPGPPHNEQFF. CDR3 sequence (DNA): TGTGCCAGCAACCCCGGACCCCCACACAATGAGCAGTTCTTC.

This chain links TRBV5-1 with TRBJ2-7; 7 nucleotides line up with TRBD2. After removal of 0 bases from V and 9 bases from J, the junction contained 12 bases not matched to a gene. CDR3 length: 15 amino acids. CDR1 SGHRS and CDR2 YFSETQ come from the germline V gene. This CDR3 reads CASSLGPGGSNGQYF. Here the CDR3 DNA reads TGCGCCAGCAGCTTGGGTCCCGGGGGGTCCAACGGGCAGTACTTC.

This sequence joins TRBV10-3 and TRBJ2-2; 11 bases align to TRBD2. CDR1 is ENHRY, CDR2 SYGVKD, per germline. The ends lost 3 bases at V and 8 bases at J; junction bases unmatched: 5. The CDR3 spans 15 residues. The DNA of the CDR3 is TGTGCCATCAGTGAAGCTAGCGGGGGGTCTGGGGAGCTGTTTTTT. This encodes CAISEASGGSGELFF.

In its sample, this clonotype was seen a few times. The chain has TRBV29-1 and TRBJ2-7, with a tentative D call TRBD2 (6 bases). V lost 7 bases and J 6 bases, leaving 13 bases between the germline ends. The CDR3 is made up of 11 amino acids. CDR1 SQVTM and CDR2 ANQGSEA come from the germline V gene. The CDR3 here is CSAHRGGEQYF. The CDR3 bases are TGCAGCGCCCACCGGGGAGGCGAGCAGTACTTC.